The 16 T cell receptor beta chains below all came from one sample that was sequenced in a study of blood T cell repertoires in COVID-19 (dated by TCRdb to between 2020 and 2021). Library prep was done by the immunoSEQ multiplex PCR assay. The clones in this table, taken by TCRdb from immuneACCESS, are in-frame only. Not every clone is retained; where verified, under half of the shortfall comes from an unresolved V gene, and the cause of the rest is unknown. A total of about 210,000 clones appear in this sample, about 81% of them only once. Of the sample, less than 9.5% falls within the top ten clones. Sequenced: peripheral blood. The receptor source for this set is a woman in her fifties or sixties with COVID-19, enrolled during active disease.

The CDR3 sequence: CAWATGDNQPQHF. The CDR3 DNA reads as TGTGCCTGGGCTACAGGGGACAATCAGCCCCAGCATTTT. V and J are TRBV30 and TRBJ1-5; 7 nucleotides line up with TRBD1. The CDR3 is made up of 13 amino acids. The trim removed 5 bases at V and 3 bases at J, leaving 4 bases unmatched. Germline CDR1 is GTSNPN and CDR2 is SVGIG (reference sequence).

The chain has TRBV6-5 and TRBJ1-4; no definite D call. V gave up 6 bases and J gave up 3 bases, with 8 bases separating them. The CDR3 spans 13 residues. Per the germline V gene, CDR1 is MNHEY and CDR2 is SVGAGI. The CDR3 loop reads CASSRLPNEKLFF. CDR3 coding DNA: TGTGCCAGCAGCCGACTCCCTAATGAAAAACTGTTTTTT.

The chain employs TRBV6-5 and TRBJ1-1, with D maybe TRBD1 (5 bases). The germline V and J ends were trimmed by 4 bases and 0 bases, with 9 bases remaining between them. Germline assignment: CDR1 MNHEY and CDR2 SVGAGI. This CDR3 is built from 14 residues. This chain's CDR3 is CASSLDSLNTEAFF. CDR3 coding DNA: TGTGCCAGCAGTTTAGACAGTCTGAACACTGAAGCTTTCTTT.

This chain connects TRBV10-3 to TRBJ2-7; 9 nucleotides match TRBD2. Germline V lookup: CDR1 ENHRY, CDR2 SYGVKD. The trim removed 6 bases at V and 1 base at J, leaving 1 base unmatched. The length of the CDR3 is 13 residues. Here the CDR3 reads CAISLAGSYEQYF. CDR3 in DNA: TGTGCCATCAGCCTAGCGGGATCCTACGAGCAGTACTTC.

This rearrangement joins TRBV6-6 to TRBJ2-7, with TRBD1 matching 8 bases. Per germline, CDR1 MNHNY and CDR2 SVGAGI (reference sequence). The CDR3 runs 13 residues. J gave up 6 bases and V 6 bases, and 7 bases lay outside the gene matches. The CDR3 region has the DNA TGTGCCAGCAGCATGGACAGGGTTGGCGAGCAGTACGTC. Translation: CASSMDRVGEQYV.

DNA of the CDR3: TGTGCCAGCAGCCTTCCGGGACAGGGTAACAATGAGCAGTTCTTC. Amino acid sequence: CASSLPGQGNNEQFF. The chain carries TRBV4-2 and TRBJ2-1; 9 bases map to TRBD1. V trimming: 4 bases; J trimming: 5 bases; junction bases outside the gene matches: 6. Germline values: CDR1 LGHNA, CDR2 YNFKEQ. This CDR3 comprises 15 residues.

The chain recombines TRBV2 with TRBJ1-2; D not certain. V was shortened by 4 bases and J by 0 bases, with 9 bases between the two germline ends. There are 14 residues in the CDR3. Germline V gene lookup returns CDR1 SNHLY and CDR2 FYNNEI. CDR3 sequence: CASSVGQTNYGYTF. As DNA, the CDR3 is TGTGCCAGCAGTGTTGGGCAGACTAACTATGGCTACACCTTC.

The CDR3 loop reads CASSPPGQGASYGYTF. The DNA for the CDR3 is TGTGCCAGCAGCCCCCCGGGACAGGGGGCAAGCTATGGCTACACCTTC. The genes are TRBV28 and TRBJ1-2, with 12 bases identical to TRBD1. The CDR3 contains 16 residues. With 6 bases clipped from V and 4 bases from J, the junction kept 9 bases outside the gene matches. Germline assignment: CDR1 MDHEN and CDR2 SYDVKM.

The chain combines TRBV5-1 with TRBJ2-2; tentative D call: TRBD2 (5 bases). V was clipped by 5 bases and J by 3 bases, with 20 bases between them. Germline V gene data show CDR1 as SGHRS and CDR2 as YFSETQ. This CDR3 is built from 17 residues. CDR3: CASSERAGGGHTGELFF. The CDR3, as DNA: TGCGCCAGCAGTGAAAGGGCGGGCGGTGGGCACACCGGGGAGCTGTTTTTT.

For this clone: Other DNA sequences in the sample encode the same CDR3. This rearrangement joins TRBV5-4 to TRBJ2-1; TRBD2 aligns across 11 bases. This CDR3 comprises 15 residues. The V and J ends lost 0 bases and 7 bases, in that order; junction bases with no gene match: 3. Germline V gives CDR1 SGHNT, CDR2 YYREEE (reference sequence). CDR3 DNA sequence: TGTGCCAGCAGCTTGGTTAGCGGGAGGGGAAATGAGCAGTTCTTC. Translated, it gives CASSLVSGRGNEQFF.

CDR3 loop: CASSNRGGAPDTQYF. CDR3 DNA sequence: TGTGCCAGCAGTAATCGGGGGGGGGCCCCAGATACGCAGTATTTT. V and J are TRBV27 and TRBJ2-3, with 8 bases aligning to TRBD2. Trimming cost V 5 bases and J 4 bases; bases outside gene matches: 8. This CDR3 is 15 amino acids long. Germline V gives CDR1 MNHEY, CDR2 SMNVEV (reference sequence).

The rearrangement uses TRBV7-3 and TRBJ2-2; D possibly corresponds to TRBD2 (5 bases). This CDR3 region has 15 residues. Trimming stripped 5 bases from V and 4 bases from J, with 14 bases between. Per germline, CDR1 SGHTA and CDR2 FQGTGA. CDR3 in amino acids: CASSPPGSVTGELFF. The CDR3 DNA follows: TGTGCCAGCAGCCCCCCGGGGTCGGTCACCGGGGAGCTGTTTTTT.

The chain carries TRBV29-1 and TRBJ2-5; 9 bases fit TRBD1. The V gene end was trimmed by 4 bases and the J gene end by 1 base; junction bases not matched to a gene: 7. Germline assignment: CDR1 SQVTM and CDR2 ANQGSEA. This CDR3 contains 15 residues. The CDR3 region is CSVAPSTGGQETQYF. The CDR3 DNA follows: TGCAGCGTTGCACCTTCGACAGGGGGCCAAGAGACCCAGTACTTC.

This chain connects TRBV11-3 to TRBJ1-1; 7 positions match TRBD1. V gave up 5 bases and J gave up 2 bases; unmatched junction bases: 2. This CDR3 has 13 residues. The germline CDR1 and CDR2 sequences are SGHNT and YENEEA. The DNA for the CDR3 is TGTGCCAGCAGCCGGGACAGAAACACTGAAGCTTTCTTT. It encodes CASSRDRNTEAFF.

V gene TRBV7-2 combines with J gene TRBJ2-7; TRBD1 matches at 7 bases. CDR3 size: 14 residues. Germline loops: CDR1 SGHTA, CDR2 FQGNSA. The ends lost 5 bases at V and 5 bases at J; junction bases unmatched: 9. The CDR3 loop is CASSQRQGRDEQYV. As DNA, the CDR3 is TGTGCCAGCAGCCAACGACAGGGTAGGGACGAGCAGTACGTC.

The chain combines TRBV5-5 with TRBJ2-7, with unresolved D. CDR1 is SGHKS and CDR2 is YYEKEE in the germline V gene (reference sequence). The CDR3 spans 16 residues. V was cut by 0 bases and J by 0 bases, with 13 bases left in between. As DNA, the CDR3 is TGTGCCAGCAGCTTGGATGTCGGTTCAAGCTCCTACGAGCAGTACGTC. Translated: CASSLDVGSSSYEQYV.